This T cell receptor (beta chain) was captured in a study of response to subunit inactivated influenza vaccine. This clonotype was counted only a few times. TCRdb ran MiXCR on the RT-PCR reads and lists one entry per CDR3 protein. The repertoire holds some 500,000 distinct CDR3 sequences, with 25% as singletons. Trimming took 2 bases from V and 0 from J, leaving 9 bases between them. The germline gives CDR1 SGHKS, CDR2 YYEKEE (reference sequence). The CDR3 is 15 amino acids. The TCR was taken from a man aged 45-60 years who received an inactivated influenza vaccine. Material: CD4+ T cells sorted from PBMCs, obtained 5 days after vaccination. The rearrangement joins TRBV5-5 to TRBJ1-5; D uncertain. The CDR3: CASSFGFYSNQPQHF. CDR3 DNA: TGTGCCAGCAGCTTTGGGTTCTATAGCAATCAGCCCCAGCATTTT.